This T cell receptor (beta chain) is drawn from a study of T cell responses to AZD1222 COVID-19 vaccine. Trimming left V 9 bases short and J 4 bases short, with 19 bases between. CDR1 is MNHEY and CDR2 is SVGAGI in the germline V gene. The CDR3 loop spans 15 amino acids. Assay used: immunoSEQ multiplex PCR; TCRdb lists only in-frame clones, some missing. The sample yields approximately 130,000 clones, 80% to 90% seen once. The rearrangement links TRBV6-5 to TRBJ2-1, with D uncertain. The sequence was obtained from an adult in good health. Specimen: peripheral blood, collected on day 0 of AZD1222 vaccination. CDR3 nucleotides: TGTGCCAGTGTAGGAACCCTTGGCCTTTACAATGAGCAGTTCTTC. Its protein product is CASVGTLGLYNEQFF.